The 21 T cell receptor beta chains below come from one sample, sequenced in a study of early T cells in non-severe SARS-CoV-2 infection. MiXCR was run by TCRdb on the 5' RACE reads, yielding one entry per CDR3 protein. The sample consists of under 90,000 distinct CDR3 sequences, around 14% of them appearing once. Specimen: whole blood. The source is an adult who was a healthcare worker with PCR-confirmed SARS-CoV-2 infection or an uninfected control (not recorded which).

The chain employs TRBV7-7 and TRBJ2-2; a possible D gene is TRBD1 (6 bases). The germline CDR1 and CDR2 sequences are SSHAT and FNYEAQ (reference sequence). This CDR3 is built from 14 residues. With 8 bases removed from V and 5 bases from J, the gap between germline ends came to 15 bases. CDR3 nucleotides: TGTGCCAGCGGAAGGGACAAGTTGACCGGGGAGCTGTTTTTT. Its protein product is CASGRDKLTGELFF. Filled out from reference TRBV7-7 and TRBJ2-2, the complete variable domain reads GAGVSQSPRYKVTKRGQDVTLRCDPISSHATLYWYQQALGQGPEFLTYFNYEAQPDKSGLPSDRFSAERPEGSISTLTIQRTEQRDSAMYRCASGRDKLTGELFFGEGSRLTVL.

CDR3 region: CAISEPGTPLDTQYF. CDR3 nucleotide sequence: TGTGCCATCAGTGAGCCCGGGACTCCCCTAGATACGCAGTATTTT. This rearrangement joins TRBV10-3 to TRBJ2-3, with TRBD2 as a possible D gene (6 bases). Germline loops: CDR1 ENHRY, CDR2 SYGVKD. This CDR3 is built from 15 residues. Trimming removed 2 bases from V and 5 bases from J, with 14 bases in between.

This clonotype was recorded many times. V and J are TRBV15 and TRBJ2-1; D not certain. The CDR3 extends over 11 amino acids. Deletions cut 3 bases from V and 10 bases from J, with 7 bases between. In germline, CDR1 is LNHNV, CDR2 YYDKDF (reference sequence). CDR3 in DNA: TGTGCCACCAGCAGCTACCGGGAGCAGTTCTTC. This codes for CATSSYREQFF. Looking up the rest from reference TRBV15 and TRBJ2-1 gives the full variable domain: DAMVIQNPRYQVTQFGKPVTLSCSQTLNHNVMYWYQQKSSQAPKLLFHYYDKDFNNEADTPDNFQSRRPNTSFCFLDIRSPGLGDTAMYLCATSSYREQFFGPGTRLTVL.

The rearrangement links TRBV6-5 to TRBJ2-7; D not certain. Per the germline V gene, CDR1 is MNHEY and CDR2 is SVGAGI. Trimming took 3 bases from V and 0 from J, leaving 12 bases between them. CDR3 length equals 15 residues. This CDR3 reads CASSYGFGSSYEQYF. CDR3 nucleotide sequence: TGTGCCAGCAGTTATGGTTTCGGCAGCTCCTACGAGCAGTACTTC.

This clonotype occurred many times. The chain is built from TRBV21-1 and TRBJ1-1; the DNA was not used to check the table's D call, TRBD1. TRBV21-1 is tagged as a pseudogene. The CDR3 is made up of 19 amino acids. CDR3 nucleotides: TGTGCCAGCAGCAAAATTCTGGACAGGGGCATCCAGGAGAACACTGAAGCTTTCTTT. Translation gives CASSKILDRGIQENTEAFF.

In this sample, this clonotype turned up a few times. The genes are TRBV20-1 and TRBJ2-3, with D perhaps matching TRBD2 (6 bases). The V gene's germline CDR1 is DFQATT and CDR2 SNEGSKA (reference sequence). Trimming took off 0 bases at V and 0 bases at J, with 16 bases between the two ends. The CDR3 is 17 residues long. CDR3 coding DNA: TGCAGTGCTAGAGATCGACGGAGGGCCTTTAGCACAGATACGCAGTATTTT. Translation gives CSARDRRRAFSTDTQYF.

At least ten counts were recorded for this clonotype. The genes are TRBV5-4 and TRBJ2-5; possible D gene TRBD2, 5 bases. V was pared by 1 base and J by 5 bases, with 12 bases between. This CDR3 is built from 14 residues. Germline lookup yields CDR1 SGHNT and CDR2 YYREEE (reference sequence). CDR3 nucleotides: TGTGCCAGCAGCTTGTCTTCGGGGATGGAGACCCAGTACTTC. This encodes CASSLSSGMETQYF.

This clonotype was counted a few times. This chain joins TRBV7-9 and TRBJ2-3; no firm D call. Deletions cut 6 bases from V and 2 bases from J, with 18 bases between. The CDR3 is 16 amino acids. Germline CDR1 SEHNR, CDR2 FQNEAQ (reference sequence). CDR3 DNA sequence: TGTGCCAGCAGTCCTTTTGAAAAGGCCTACACAGATACGCAGTATTTT. It yields the protein CASSPFEKAYTDTQYF.

This clonotype was detected a few times. The chain joins TRBV12-3 or TRBV12-4 to TRBJ1-1, with 8 bases identical to TRBD1. CDR3 length: 15 residues. V trimming: 6 bases; J trimming: 1 base; junction bases outside the gene matches: 7. For the CDR3, the DNA is TGTGCCAGCAGGCGAAAGGGACAGGCGAACACTGAAGCTTTCTTT. Protein: CASRRKGQANTEAFF.

The sample holds many counts of this clonotype. The chain recombines TRBV6-5 with TRBJ2-7; weak D call: TRBD2 (5 bases). The germline V and J ends were trimmed by 0 bases and 3 bases, with 6 bases remaining between them. This CDR3 spans 13 amino acids. The germline CDR1 and CDR2 sequences are MNHEY and SVGAGI. CDR3 residues: CASSYSRDYEQYF. The DNA for the CDR3 is TGTGCCAGCAGTTACTCGAGGGACTACGAGCAGTACTTC.

This clonotype was picked up a small number of times. This chain uses TRBV12-3 or TRBV12-4 with TRBJ1-2, with a tentative D call TRBD1 (5 bases). The CDR3 extends over 14 amino acids. V lost 6 bases, J lost 4 bases, and 15 bases lay in between. As DNA, the CDR3 is TGTGCCAGCAGCCATTCGGGGGAAATCTATGGCTACACCTTC. Amino acid sequence: CASSHSGEIYGYTF.

The chain carries TRBV5-1 and TRBJ2-1; 13 nucleotides line up with TRBD2. With V trimmed by 4 bases and J by 5 bases, 9 bases remained unmatched. The CDR3 extends over 17 amino acids. Germline V CDR1 and CDR2: SGHRS, YFSETQ. The CDR3 protein is CASSPDTGLAGNNEQFF. CDR3 nucleotide sequence: TGCGCCAGCAGCCCTGACACGGGACTAGCGGGGAACAATGAGCAGTTCTTC.

This clonotype appeared many times. The chain has TRBV4-2 and TRBJ1-5; the D is unclear. CDR3 length: 17 amino acids. Trimming removed 0 bases at V and 7 bases at J, with 19 bases between. Germline assignment: CDR1 LGHNA and CDR2 YNFKEQ. CDR3 sequence reads: CASSQDRDTELEQPQHF. The CDR3 bases are TGTGCCAGCAGCCAAGATCGAGACACCGAGTTGGAGCAGCCCCAGCATTTT.

The rearrangement uses TRBV27 and TRBJ1-5; D is uncertain. V was trimmed by 1 base and J by 7 bases, leaving 20 bases between them. The CDR3 is 17 residues long. Per the germline V gene, CDR1 is MNHEY and CDR2 is SMNVEV (reference sequence). CDR3 DNA: TGTGCCAGCAGTTTATGGGCAGTCCATACCGAGGCCCAGCCCCAGCATTTT. Its protein is CASSLWAVHTEAQPQHF.

The J gene is TRBJ2-1, the V gene TRBV9; D may be TRBD1 or TRBD2 (6 bases each). CDR3 length equals 14 residues. V lost 3 bases to trimming and J lost 4 bases, with 11 bases between them. Germline-derived CDR1 and CDR2 are SGDLS and YYNGEE. CDR3 sequence reads: CASSGGAPYNEQFF. In DNA form, the CDR3 reads TGTGCCAGCAGCGGGGGGGCACCTTACAATGAGCAGTTCTTC.

The rearrangement links TRBV11-2 to TRBJ2-1; perhaps TRBD2 as D (5 bases). The CDR3 is 15 amino acids. Germline CDR1 reads SGHAT; CDR2 reads FQNNGV. Trimming left V 3 bases short and J 0 bases short, with 9 bases between. The DNA of the CDR3 is TGTGCCAGCAGCTTGAAGACTACCTCCTACAATGAGCAGTTCTTC. Translating gives CASSLKTTSYNEQFF.

The chain recombines TRBV4-2 with TRBJ1-2; D unresolved. The V gene's germline CDR1 is LGHNA and CDR2 YNFKEQ. The CDR3 loop spans 12 amino acids. V was shortened by 1 base and J by 6 bases, with 6 bases between the two germline ends. DNA of the CDR3: TGTGCCAGCAGCCAAGTGGGAGATGGCTACACCTTC. Protein sequence: CASSQVGDGYTF.

This clonotype was seen many times. The rearrangement links TRBV10-2 to TRBJ2-1; 7 bases are shared with TRBD2. Germline CDR1 and CDR2: WSHSY and SAAADI. The trim removed 4 bases at V and 7 bases at J, leaving 1 base unmatched. The CDR3 is made up of 12 amino acids. DNA of the CDR3: TGCGCCAGCAGTGTGGGGGGGAATGAGCAGTTCTTC. Residues: CASSVGGNEQFF.

The chain recombines TRBV20-1 with TRBJ1-6; D perhaps matches TRBD1 (5 bases). Trimming removed 1 base from V and 7 bases from J, with 8 bases in between. The CDR3 consists of 13 residues. Per germline, CDR1 DFQATT and CDR2 SNEGSKA (reference sequence). CDR3 sequence reads: CSARGGGNSPLHF. CDR3 sequence (DNA): TGCAGTGCTAGAGGCGGGGGGAATTCACCCCTCCACTTT.

The rearrangement links TRBV29-1 to TRBJ1-2, with 7 bases that match TRBD1. Germline V gene data show CDR1 as SQVTM and CDR2 as ANQGSEA. V dropped 6 bases and J dropped 4; count of bases not matched to a gene: 5. This CDR3 spans 12 amino acids. The CDR3: CSVGQVFYGYTF. CDR3 DNA sequence: TGCAGCGTAGGACAGGTCTTCTATGGCTACACCTTC.

Many counts were recorded for this clonotype. DNA of the CDR3: TGTGCCAGCAGCGTCCGGGACAGGGATAAGGATGGCTATGGCTACACCTTC. Its translation is CASSVRDRDKDGYGYTF. The rearrangement links TRBV21-1 to TRBJ1-2; TRBD1 was called by the table and not checked on the DNA. TRBV21-1 is classified as a pseudogene. There are 17 residues in the CDR3.